This T cell receptor (beta chain) was sequenced for a study of cytomegalovirus exposure and HLA in healthy donors. In the study overall: Early released data comprised 80 million to 90 million unique TCRs from HLA-typed donors.

Germline CDR1 reads SNHLY; CDR2 reads FYNNEI. This CDR3 spans 10 amino acids. Primers for the PCR totalled 60 Vbeta and 13 Jbeta. The protocol was immunoSEQ multiplex PCR, while the TCRdb copy is restricted to in-frame clones and leaves out a portion. The profile shows 220,000 or so clones, 70% to 80% of them singletons. With respect to this clone: A read error may produce the germline difference seen at one junction end.

The gene calls are TRBV2 and TRBJ2-5; weak D call: TRBD2 (6 bases). The sample comprised PBMCs. The receptor comes from a male donor in good health and CMV-seronegative. The CDR3 DNA sequence: TGCCGTCGCCGGAGGGGAGAGCAGTACTTC. Encoded protein: CRRRRGEQYF.